This T cell receptor (beta chain) was sequenced during a study of blood T cell repertoires in COVID-19. Study-level background: Researchers got acute and convalescent COVID-19 samples from the United States, Italy and Spain. PBMCs, B-cell-depleted T cells, or T cells provided the cDNA or gDNA that made up the material.

V trimming: 3 bases; J trimming: 2 bases; junction bases outside the gene matches: 3. The CDR3 consists of 15 residues. Germline values: CDR1 SGHVS, CDR2 FQNEAQ. Relative to its sample, this clone is medium-sized. In the study's own analysis: Reference gene primers were amplified, and this amplification served to estimate nucleated cell counts. Only in-frame clones appear in the TCRdb table, and some are missing; sequencing was by immunoSEQ multiplex PCR. The V and J calls and the clone size are those of that table, but D and trimming were determined from the DNA. The sample lists 60,000 to 90,000 clones; over 80% were seen once.

Material for sequencing was peripheral blood. The chain joins TRBV7-8 to TRBJ2-7; TRBD2 matches at 11 bases. This clonotype was obtained from a man between 60 and 70 years old with active or convalescent COVID-19. In nucleotides, the CDR3 is TGTGCCAGCAGCTTCCTGACTAGCGGGACCTACGAGCAGTACTTC. Protein: CASSFLTSGTYEQYF.